The TCR beta chain described here comes from a study of blood T cell repertoires in COVID-19 (dated by TCRdb to about 2020). General notes on the study: Collaborator samples came from the United States, Italy and Spain and covered acute and convalescent phases of COVID-19. Nearly every sample came with metadata listing a de-identified subject ID, COVID-19 status, age in years and sex. The dataset comprised deeply sampled blood TCRbeta repertoires from subjects exposed to, actively infected with, or recovered from COVID-19. The material from the prospective study consisted of cDNA or gDNA derived from T cells, B-cell-depleted T cells, or PBMCs. Samples came from the ongoing ImmuneRACE study (first 160 participants) plus 1,254 subjects from 6 global collaborators. HLA class I and class II types, where available, came from metadata supplied by the sample provider rather than from assay-based typing. The repertoires were made available in a free public database intended to serve as a resource for research on the immune response to SARS-CoV-2.

The immunoSEQ Assay, a bias-controlled multiplex PCR, was used to amplify TCRbeta CDR3 regions from genomic DNA. As for the original processing: The number of nucleated cells in each sample was estimated from the amplification of reference gene primers within the assay. Sequence reads were collapsed and filtered to measure the absolute abundance of every unique TCRbeta CDR3 rearrangement. Productive Simpson clonality was computed per sample as the square root of Simpson's diversity index over productive rearrangements. In its TCRdb copy, this immuneACCESS table keeps in-frame sequences only and misses some clones. Where compared with another copy, unresolved V genes explain less than half of these, and the others have no known cause. The D gene and trimming were derived from the DNA, and the V and J assignments and clone size from that table. This sample is represented by fewer than 500,000 clones; roughly 87% of them were singletons. Approximately 2% of the sample is taken by the ten largest.

V gives up 2 bases and J gives up 2 bases, and the segment between their germline ends measures 7 bases. CDR1 is given as LGHNA and CDR2 as YSLEER, both from the germline V gene. From cysteine to phenylalanine, the CDR3 is 14 amino acids long. This entry keeps only the CDR3 DNA: 42 bases, framed from base 1. Study-wide conclusions, independent of this receptor: The quantity of clinical and demographic metadata differed by source and by participant and was supplied without curation.

Enrolling through a virtual design, the prospective study's participants ranged in age from roughly 18 to 95 years and lived across 24 United States geographic areas. Cohort assignment in the prospective study relied on participant-reported clinical history from a screening survey and a study questionnaire. Each participant in the prospective study had whole blood, serum and a nasopharyngeal or oropharyngeal swab collected by mobile phlebotomists. Prospective study participants could optionally give additional blood draws and questionnaires over an approximately two-month period. Before DNA extraction, prospective study blood samples were shipped either frozen or at room temperature. About this clone itself: The target of this receptor is not known. Base qualities are missing; no much larger clone stands one base away.

This receptor was identified in a woman aged 18-29 years with acute COVID-19. The V and J genes are TRBV4-3 and TRBJ1-3; confidence is insufficient to name the D gene. Sequencing input: PBMCs or T cells enriched from blood (not recorded which). CDR3 reads: CASSQPMAGNTIYF. Read as DNA, the sequence is TGCGCCAGCAGCCAACCTATGGCTGGAAACACCATATATTTT.